These 14 T cell receptor beta chains share one sample of origin, sequenced in a study of Tregs in tolerant kidney transplant recipients. Sequenced by immunoSEQ multiplex PCR; TCRdb stores in-frame clones only, minus some. The sample holds 110,000 or so clones, roughly 93% seen once. Specimen: CD4+ T cells from blood. These receptors all come from a human donor in good health.

The CDR3 nucleotides read TGCAGCGTTGAAGAGGGGACTAGCGGGAGGGCCCTCGGTGAGCAGTTCTTC. As protein: CSVEEGTSGRALGEQFF. V and J are TRBV29-1 and TRBJ2-1, with TRBD2 matching 16 bases. The CDR3 spans 17 residues. Looked up from germline, CDR1 is SQVTM and CDR2 is ANQGSEA. Trimming at V came to 0 bases and at J to 9 bases, leaving 8 bases not matched to a gene.

Written as DNA, the CDR3 is TGCGCCAGCAGCTTGGCGGACGCGACCGGGGAGCTGTTTTTT. Protein sequence: CASSLADATGELFF. The chain carries TRBV5-1 and TRBJ2-2; D not certain. The V gene lost 0 bases and the J gene lost 5 bases, with 8 bases spanning the gap. The CDR3 has 14 residues. Germline V gene data show CDR1 as SGHRS and CDR2 as YFSETQ.

This rearrangement joins TRBV2 to TRBJ2-3, with TRBD2 matching over 8 bases. CDR1 is SNHLY and CDR2 is FYNNEI in the germline V gene. The CDR3 has 15 residues. Germline trimming cut 6 bases from V and 0 bases from J; bases unmatched to any gene: 5. The CDR3 spells CASRLSGASTDTQYF. CDR3 DNA sequence: TGTGCCAGCAGACTTAGCGGGGCAAGCACAGATACGCAGTATTTT.

The chain joins TRBV6-1 to TRBJ1-5; tentative D call: TRBD1 (6 bases). The length of the CDR3 is 14 residues. CDR1 is MNHNS, CDR2 SASEGT, per germline. Trimming stripped 6 bases from V and 3 bases from J, with 12 bases between. CDR3: CASRTGTTNQPQHF. Here the CDR3 DNA reads TGTGCCAGCAGGACCGGGACAACCAATCAGCCCCAGCATTTT.

The gene calls are TRBV2 and TRBJ2-1; D remains ambiguous. V lost 9 bases to trimming and J lost 5 bases, with 14 bases between them. The CDR3 has 13 residues. Germline CDR1 is SNHLY and CDR2 is FYNNEI. This CDR3 is CASSIDGDNEQFF. CDR3 coding DNA: TGTGCCAGTTCGATCGACGGCGACAATGAGCAGTTCTTC.

CDR3 DNA sequence: TGTGCCAGCAGCTTAGCTCCCCAGGGGAGGGGGCTAACTGAAGCTTTCTTT. Translated: CASSLAPQGRGLTEAFF. The chain uses TRBV11-2 and TRBJ1-1; 7 bases map to TRBD1. The CDR3 contains 17 residues. Looked up from germline, CDR1 is SGHAT and CDR2 is FQNNGV. V gave up 1 base and J gave up 5 bases; unmatched junction bases: 13.

Written as DNA, the CDR3 is TGCGCCAGCAGCTGGCAAGGGCCGGAGACCCAGTACTTC. It specifies CASSWQGPETQYF. J is TRBJ2-5 and V is TRBV5-1; unclear D gene. V was trimmed by 3 bases and J by 5 bases, leaving 11 bases between them. Germline lookup yields CDR1 SGHRS and CDR2 YFSETQ. The CDR3 is made up of 13 amino acids.

V usage is TRBV11-3 and J usage is TRBJ2-3, with TRBD2 matching over 8 bases. CDR3 size: 19 residues. Germline trimming cut 1 base from V and 1 base from J; bases unmatched to any gene: 13. Germline V gene lookup returns CDR1 SGHNT and CDR2 YENEEA. The CDR3 sequence: CASSLGVTSALYRTDTQYF. For the CDR3, the DNA is TGTGCCAGCAGCTTAGGTGTGACTAGCGCCCTGTATCGCACAGATACGCAGTATTTT.

This clone has only one observation. The V and J genes are TRBV6-1 and TRBJ2-3; TRBD1 aligns across 7 bases. The CDR3 is 14 residues long. Trimming took 6 bases from V and 6 from J; bases not matched to a gene: 9. CDR1 and CDR2 from the germline V gene are MNHNS and SASEGT. The DNA for the CDR3 is TGTGCCAGCAGACCGGGACAGCTGGGGGATACGCAGTATTTT. This codes for CASRPGQLGDTQYF.

This sequence joins TRBV19 and TRBJ2-7; D is perhaps TRBD2 (6 bases). This CDR3 spans 11 amino acids. Trimming left V 5 bases short and J 7 bases short, with 9 bases between. The germline V gene has CDR1 LNHDA and CDR2 SQIVND (reference sequence). CDR3 nucleotide sequence: TGTGCCAGTAGTGCCCGGGGGGAGCAGTACTTC. Translated, it gives CASSARGEQYF. Variable domain in full (rest from reference TRBV19 and TRBJ2-7): DGGITQSPKYLFRKEGQNVTLSCEQNLNHDAMYWYRQDPGQGLRLIYYSQIVNDFQKGDIAEGYSVSREKKESFPLTVTSAQKNPTAFYLCASSARGEQYFGPGTRLTVT.

V gene TRBV30 combines with J gene TRBJ1-1, with D uncertain. The CDR3 sequence is 13 residues long. CDR1 and CDR2 (germline): GTSNPN, SVGIG (reference sequence). Trimming removed 5 bases from V and 5 bases from J, with 15 bases in between. The CDR3 reads CAWSRAPWTEAFF. The CDR3 DNA reads as TGTGCCTGGTCCCGGGCTCCGTGGACTGAAGCTTTCTTT. Full variable domain (rest looked up from reference TRBV30 and TRBJ1-1): SQTIHQWPATLVQPVGSPLSLECTVEGTSNPNLYWYRQAAGRGLQLLFYSVGIGQISSEVPQNLSASRPQDRQFILSSKKLLLSDSGFYLCAWSRAPWTEAFFGQGTRLTVV.

The rearrangement uses TRBV15 and TRBJ2-3; no clear D gene. CDR1 and CDR2 (germline): LNHNV, YYDKDF (reference sequence). The germline V and J ends were trimmed by 3 bases and 2 bases, with 9 bases remaining between them. The CDR3 is 14 amino acids. The CDR3 spells CATSRGLYTDTQYF. In DNA, the CDR3 is TGTGCCACCAGCAGGGGGTTATACACAGATACGCAGTATTTT.

This clone has a single count. The chain combines TRBV2 with TRBJ1-2, with 10 bases fitting TRBD1. In germline, CDR1 is SNHLY, CDR2 FYNNEI. V shed 3 bases, J shed 3 bases, and the junction held 1 base outside the gene matches. CDR3 length equals 14 residues. CDR3 bases: TGTGCCAGCAGTGAGGGACAGGGGTACTATGGCTACACCTTC. Its protein is CASSEGQGYYGYTF.

V is TRBV2 and J is TRBJ2-3, with a weak D call TRBD1 (5 bases). The CDR3 consists of 15 residues. From germline, CDR1 is SNHLY and CDR2 FYNNEI. Between the trimmed V and J ends, which lost 7 bases and 2 bases, there was a span of 16 bases. CDR3 sequence: CASNTQGPLTDTQYF. Here the CDR3 DNA reads TGTGCCAGCAATACCCAGGGCCCTCTCACAGATACGCAGTATTTT.